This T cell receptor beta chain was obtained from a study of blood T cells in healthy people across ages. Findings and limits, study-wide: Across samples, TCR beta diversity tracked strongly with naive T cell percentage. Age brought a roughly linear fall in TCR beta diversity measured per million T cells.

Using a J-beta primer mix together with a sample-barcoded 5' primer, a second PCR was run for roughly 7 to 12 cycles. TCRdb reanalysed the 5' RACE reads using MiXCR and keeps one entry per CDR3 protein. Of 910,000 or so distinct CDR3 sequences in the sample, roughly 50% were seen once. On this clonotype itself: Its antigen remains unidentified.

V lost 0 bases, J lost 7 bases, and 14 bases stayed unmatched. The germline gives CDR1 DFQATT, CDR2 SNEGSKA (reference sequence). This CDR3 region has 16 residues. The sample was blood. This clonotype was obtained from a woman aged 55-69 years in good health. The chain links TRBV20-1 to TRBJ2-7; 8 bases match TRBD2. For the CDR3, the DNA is TGCAGTGCTAGAGATCGACTAGCGAAAAGGGTCGATGAGCAGTACTTC. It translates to CSARDRLAKRVDEQYF.